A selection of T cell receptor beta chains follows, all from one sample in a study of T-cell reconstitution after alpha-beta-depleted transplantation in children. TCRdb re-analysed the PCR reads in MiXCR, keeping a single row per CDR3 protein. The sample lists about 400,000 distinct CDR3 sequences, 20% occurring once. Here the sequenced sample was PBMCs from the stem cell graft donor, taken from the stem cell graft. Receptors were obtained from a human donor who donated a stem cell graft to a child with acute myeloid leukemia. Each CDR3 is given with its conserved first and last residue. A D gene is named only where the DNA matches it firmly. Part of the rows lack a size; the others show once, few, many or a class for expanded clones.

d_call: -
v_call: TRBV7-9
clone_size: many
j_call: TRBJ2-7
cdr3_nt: TGTGCCAGCAGCTTAGAATTGTCGCCGGGAGAGCAGTACTTC
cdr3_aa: CASSLELSPGEQYF

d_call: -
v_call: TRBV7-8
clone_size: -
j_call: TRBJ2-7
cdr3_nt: TGTGCCAGCAGCTTAGACACGGTTGGCTCCTACGAGCAGTACTTC
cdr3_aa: CASSLDTVGSYEQYF

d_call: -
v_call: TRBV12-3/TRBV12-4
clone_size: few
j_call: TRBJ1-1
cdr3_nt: TGTGCCAGCCAATTAAGTCACACTGAAGCTTTCTTT
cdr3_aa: CASQLSHTEAFF

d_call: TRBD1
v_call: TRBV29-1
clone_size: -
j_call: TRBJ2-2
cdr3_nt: TGCAGCGTTGACCCTATTAGACAGGGCAGGGGGGAGCTGTTTTTT
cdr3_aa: CSVDPIRQGRGELFF

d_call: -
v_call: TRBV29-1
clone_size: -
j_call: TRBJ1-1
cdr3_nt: TGCAGCGTGCTCCGGGCCCCGAACACTGAAGCTTTCTTT
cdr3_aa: CSVLRAPNTEAFF

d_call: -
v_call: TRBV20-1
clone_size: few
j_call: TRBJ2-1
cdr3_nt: TGCAGTGCTAGAGTTAATGCAGGGGGAGGTGAGCAGTTCTTC
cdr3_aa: CSARVNAGGGEQFF

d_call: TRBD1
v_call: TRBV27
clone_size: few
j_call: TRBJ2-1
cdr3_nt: TGTGCCAGCAGACCGCGAGGGGGCTTTGATGAGCAGTTCTTC
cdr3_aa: CASRPRGGFDEQFF

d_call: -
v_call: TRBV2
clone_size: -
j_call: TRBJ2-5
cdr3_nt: TGTGCCAGCAGCGAAGGAGGGGCACTGGGGACCCAGTACTTC
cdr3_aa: CASSEGGALGTQYF

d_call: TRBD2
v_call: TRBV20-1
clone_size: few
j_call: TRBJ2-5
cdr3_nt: TGCAGTGCTCAAGGGCGGGGGGAGACCCAGTACTTC
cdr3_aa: CSAQGRGETQYF

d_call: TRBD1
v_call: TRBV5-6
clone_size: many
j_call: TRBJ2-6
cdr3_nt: TGTGCCAGCCAAGGGACAGGGGGCGCTGGGGCCAACGTCCTGACTTTC
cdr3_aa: CASQGTGGAGANVLTF

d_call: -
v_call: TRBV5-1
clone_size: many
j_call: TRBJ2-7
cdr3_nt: TGCGCCAGCAGCCAGGGCTTGGGTAGCAACTACGAGCAGTACTTC
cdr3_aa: CASSQGLGSNYEQYF

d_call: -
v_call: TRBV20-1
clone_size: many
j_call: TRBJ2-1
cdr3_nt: TGCAGTGCTAGAGATCCGGGGAGGGGGAACAATGAGCAGTTCTTC
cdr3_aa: CSARDPGRGNNEQFF

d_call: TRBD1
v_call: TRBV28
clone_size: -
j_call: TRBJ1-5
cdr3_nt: TGTGCCAGCAGTTTACTGGGACAGGGGGCGCAGGTTCAGCCCCAGCATTTT
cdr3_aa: CASSLLGQGAQVQPQHF

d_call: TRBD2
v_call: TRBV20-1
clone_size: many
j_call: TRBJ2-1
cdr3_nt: TGCAGTGCTCCACAGACTAGCGGGGGAACCTACAATGAGCAGTTCTTC
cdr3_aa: CSAPQTSGGTYNEQFF

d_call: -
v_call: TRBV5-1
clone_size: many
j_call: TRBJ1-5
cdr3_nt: TGTGCCAGCAGTTTAGAAGGCAGCAATCAGCCCCAGCATTTT
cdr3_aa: CASSLEGSNQPQHF

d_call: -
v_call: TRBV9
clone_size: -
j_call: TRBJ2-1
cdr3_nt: TGTGCCAGCAGCGTAGATCCTCCGGCGGCGGTCTTC
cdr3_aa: CASSVDPPAAVF

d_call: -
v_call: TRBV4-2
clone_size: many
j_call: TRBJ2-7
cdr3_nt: TGTGCCAGCAGCCAAGCGGCCGGGAGCTCCTACGAGCAGTACTTC
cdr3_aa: CASSQAAGSSYEQYF

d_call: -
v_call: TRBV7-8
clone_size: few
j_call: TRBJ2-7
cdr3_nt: TGTGCCAGCAGCAACAGGGGGGGTTACGAGCAGTACTTC
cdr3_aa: CASSNRGGYEQYF

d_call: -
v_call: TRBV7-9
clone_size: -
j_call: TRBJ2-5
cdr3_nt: TGTGCCAGCAGCTTAGGTGGCGTGGGGGTAGAGACCCAGTACTTC
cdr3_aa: CASSLGGVGVETQYF

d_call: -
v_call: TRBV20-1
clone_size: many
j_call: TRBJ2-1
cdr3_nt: TGCAGTGCCACAATTACCAGGGACAATGAGCAGTTCTTC
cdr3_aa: CSATITRDNEQFF

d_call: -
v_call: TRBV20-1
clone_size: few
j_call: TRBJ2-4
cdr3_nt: TGCAGTGCTAGAGCAGCATCATGGACACTCTTAGCCAAAAACATTCAGTACTTC
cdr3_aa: CSARAASWTLLAKNIQYF

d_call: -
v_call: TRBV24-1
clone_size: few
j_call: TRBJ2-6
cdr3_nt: TGTGCCACCAGTGATTGGGGTTCTGGGGCCGGGGCCAACGTCCTGACTTTC
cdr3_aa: CATSDWGSGAGANVLTF

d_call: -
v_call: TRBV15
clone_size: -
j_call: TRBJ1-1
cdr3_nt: TGTGCCACCAGCAGAGATCGACAAGTGAACACTGAAGCTTTCTTT
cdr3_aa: CATSRDRQVNTEAFF

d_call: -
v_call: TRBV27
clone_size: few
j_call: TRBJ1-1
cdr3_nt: TGTGCCAGCAGTCCAGGCGGAAAGGGGAACACTGAAGCTTTCTTT
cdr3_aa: CASSPGGKGNTEAFF

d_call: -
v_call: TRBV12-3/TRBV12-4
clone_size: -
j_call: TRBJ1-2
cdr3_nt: TGTGCCAGCACCATGTGGAGAGGCAATGGCTACACCTTC
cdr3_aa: CASTMWRGNGYTF

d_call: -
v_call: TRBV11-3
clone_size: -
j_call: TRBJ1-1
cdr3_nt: TGTGCCAGCAGCTTAGAAGGCGGCGTCACTGAAGCTTTCTTT
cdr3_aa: CASSLEGGVTEAFF

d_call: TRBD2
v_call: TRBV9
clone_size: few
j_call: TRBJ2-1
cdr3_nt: TGTGCCAGCAGCGCGGCCGAATGGGCGGGAGGTGGGGATGAGCAGTTCTTC
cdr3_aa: CASSAAEWAGGGDEQFF

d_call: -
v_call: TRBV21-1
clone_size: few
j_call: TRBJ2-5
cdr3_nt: TGTGCCAGCAGCAAAGTATGGCGACCGTCCCAAGAGACCCAGTACTTC
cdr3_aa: CASSKVWRPSQETQYF

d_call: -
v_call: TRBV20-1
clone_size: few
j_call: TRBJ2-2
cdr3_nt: TGCAGTGCTAGACCCCTTAGTACCGGGGAGCTGTTTTTT
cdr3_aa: CSARPLSTGELFF

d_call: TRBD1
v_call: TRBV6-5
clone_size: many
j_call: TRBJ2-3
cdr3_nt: TGTGCCAGCAGCCCCGGACAGGTTGGAGATACGCAGTATTTT
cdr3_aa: CASSPGQVGDTQYF

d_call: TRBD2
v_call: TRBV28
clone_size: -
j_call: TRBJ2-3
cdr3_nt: TGTGCCAGCAGTTTATCGCAACCGGGACTAGGGGCAGATACGCAGTATTTT
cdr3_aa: CASSLSQPGLGADTQYF